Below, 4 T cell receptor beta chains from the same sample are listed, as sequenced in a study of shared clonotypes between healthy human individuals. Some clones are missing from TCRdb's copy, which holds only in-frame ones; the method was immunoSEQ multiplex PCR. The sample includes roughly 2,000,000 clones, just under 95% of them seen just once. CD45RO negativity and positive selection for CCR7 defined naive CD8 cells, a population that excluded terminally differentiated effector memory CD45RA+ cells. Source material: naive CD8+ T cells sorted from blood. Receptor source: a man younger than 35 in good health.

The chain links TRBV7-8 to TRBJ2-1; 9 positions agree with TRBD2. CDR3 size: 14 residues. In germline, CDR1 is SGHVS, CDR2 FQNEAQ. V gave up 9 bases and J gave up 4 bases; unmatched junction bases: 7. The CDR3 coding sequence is TGTGCCAGTGAGACTAGCGGAAATTACAATGAGCAGTTCTTC. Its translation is CASETSGNYNEQFF.

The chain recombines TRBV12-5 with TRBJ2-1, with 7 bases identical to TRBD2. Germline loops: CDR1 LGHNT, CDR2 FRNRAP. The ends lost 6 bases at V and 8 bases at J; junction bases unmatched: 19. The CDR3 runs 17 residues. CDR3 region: CASGPLGGLTSNDEQFF. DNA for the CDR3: TGTGCTAGTGGACCCCTAGGTGGGCTGACTAGCAACGATGAGCAGTTCTTC.

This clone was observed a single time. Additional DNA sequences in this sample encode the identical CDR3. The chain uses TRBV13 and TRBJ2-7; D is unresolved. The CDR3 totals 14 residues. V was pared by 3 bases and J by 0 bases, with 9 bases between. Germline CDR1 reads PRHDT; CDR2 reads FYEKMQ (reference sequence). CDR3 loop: CASSLGSLSYEQYF. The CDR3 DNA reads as TGTGCCAGCAGCTTGGGCAGTCTCTCCTACGAGCAGTACTTC.

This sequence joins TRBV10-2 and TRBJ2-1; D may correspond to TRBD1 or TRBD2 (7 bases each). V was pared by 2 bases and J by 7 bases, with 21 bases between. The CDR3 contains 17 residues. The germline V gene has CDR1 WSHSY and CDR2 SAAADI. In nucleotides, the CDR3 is TGCGCCAGCAGTGAGCTCGGGGAGGGGGCCATGGGTAATGAGCAGTTCTTC. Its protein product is CASSELGEGAMGNEQFF.